This entry lists 5 T cell receptor beta chains sequenced from one sample in a study of blood T cell repertoires in COVID-19. The protocol was immunoSEQ multiplex PCR, while the TCRdb copy is restricted to in-frame clones and leaves out a portion. Of about 110,000 clones listed, about 80% are singletons. The specimen was peripheral blood. These receptors were collected from a woman aged 80 or over with acute or convalescent COVID-19.

The rearrangement uses TRBV4-3 and TRBJ1-5, with TRBD1 identical over 10 bases. Germline trimming cut 1 base from V and 6 bases from J; bases unmatched to any gene: 0. Germline V gene sequence: CDR1 LGHNA, CDR2 YSLEER. The CDR3 is 14 amino acids. In DNA, the CDR3 is TGCGCCAGCAGCCAAGGACAGGGGGCTCAGCCCCAGCATTTT. Encoded protein: CASSQGQGAQPQHF.

CDR3 bases: TGTGCCAGCAGCAGGGCTAGCGGCACAGATACGCAGTATTTT. Translating it yields CASSRASGTDTQYF. V and J are TRBV9 and TRBJ2-3; D is possibly TRBD2 (6 bases). This CDR3 has 14 amino acids. V was pared by 4 bases and J by 1 base, with 10 bases between. The germline gives CDR1 SGDLS, CDR2 YYNGEE. Full variable domain (remainder filled in from reference TRBV9 and TRBJ2-3): DSGVTQTPKHLITATGQRVTLRCSPRSGDLSVYWYQQSLDQGLQFLIQYYNGEERAKGNILERFSAQQFPDLHSELNLSSLELGDSALYFCASSRASGTDTQYFGPGTRLTVL.

The CDR3 loop reads CASSYRTGGDGYTF. The CDR3, as DNA: TGTGCCAGCAGTTACAGGACAGGGGGCGATGGCTACACCTTC. V gene TRBV6-6 combines with J gene TRBJ1-2; 11 bases match TRBD1. In germline, CDR1 is MNHNY, CDR2 SVGAGI (reference sequence). V lost 2 bases and J lost 6; bases outside the gene matches: 2. The CDR3 extends over 14 amino acids.

V usage is TRBV5-1 and J usage is TRBJ2-4; TRBD2 is a possible D gene (6 bases). Germline lookup yields CDR1 SGHRS and CDR2 YFSETQ. The V end was cut by 7 bases, the J end by 8 bases, with 25 bases between. This CDR3 comprises 16 residues. CDR3 sequence reads: CASQTGSASLSDIQYF. CDR3 sequence (DNA): TGCGCCAGCCAGACCGGGAGTGCTTCCCTCAGCGACATTCAGTACTTC.

This chain connects TRBV19 to TRBJ1-5; 7 bases are shared with TRBD1. Germline values: CDR1 LNHDA, CDR2 SQIVND (reference sequence). The V gene end was trimmed by 2 bases and the J gene end by 3 bases; junction bases not matched to a gene: 7. The CDR3 runs 16 residues. The CDR3 reads CASSISTGRNNQPQHF. The CDR3 coding sequence is TGTGCCAGTAGTATATCGACAGGGCGTAACAATCAGCCCCAGCATTTT.